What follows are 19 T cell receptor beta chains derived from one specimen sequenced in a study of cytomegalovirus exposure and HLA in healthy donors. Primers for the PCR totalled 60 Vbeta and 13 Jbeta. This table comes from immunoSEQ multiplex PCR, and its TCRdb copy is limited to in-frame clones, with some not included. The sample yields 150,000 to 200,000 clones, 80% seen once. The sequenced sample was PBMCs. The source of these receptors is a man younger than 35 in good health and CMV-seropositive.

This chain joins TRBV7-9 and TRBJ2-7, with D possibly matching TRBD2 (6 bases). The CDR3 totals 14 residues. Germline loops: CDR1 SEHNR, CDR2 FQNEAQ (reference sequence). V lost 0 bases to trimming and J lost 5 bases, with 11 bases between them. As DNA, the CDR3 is TGTGCCAGCAGCTTAGCCGGGGGTAGGAACGAGCAGTACTTC. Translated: CASSLAGGRNEQYF.

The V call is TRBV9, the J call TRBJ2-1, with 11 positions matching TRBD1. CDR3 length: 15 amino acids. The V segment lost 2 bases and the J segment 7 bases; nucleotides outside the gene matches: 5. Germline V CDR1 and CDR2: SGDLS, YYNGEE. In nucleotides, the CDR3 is TGTGCCAGCAGCGTTGCAGGACAGGGGGCGAATGAGCAGTTCTTC. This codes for CASSVAGQGANEQFF.

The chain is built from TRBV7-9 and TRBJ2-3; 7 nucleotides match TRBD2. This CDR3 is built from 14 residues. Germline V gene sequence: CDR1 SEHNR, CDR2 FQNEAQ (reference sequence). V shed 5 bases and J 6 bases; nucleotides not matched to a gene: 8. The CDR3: CASSGGGRGDTQYF. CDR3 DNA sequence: TGTGCCAGCAGCGGGGGGGGACGCGGGGATACGCAGTATTTT.

As DNA, the CDR3 is TGTGCCAGCAGCGACAGGGGGCGCCTCTATGGCTACACCTTC. Its protein is CASSDRGRLYGYTF. V gene TRBV2 combines with J gene TRBJ1-2, with TRBD1 matching 10 bases. CDR1 and CDR2 from the germline V gene are SNHLY and FYNNEI. V lost 6 bases to trimming and J lost 4 bases; unmatched junction nucleotides: 5. This CDR3 has 14 amino acids.

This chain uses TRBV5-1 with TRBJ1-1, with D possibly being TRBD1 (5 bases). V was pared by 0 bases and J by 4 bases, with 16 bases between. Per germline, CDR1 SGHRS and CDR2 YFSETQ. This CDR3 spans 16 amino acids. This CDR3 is CASSLAGWGVTTEAFF. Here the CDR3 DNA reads TGCGCCAGCAGCTTGGCCGGATGGGGGGTCACCACTGAAGCTTTCTTT.

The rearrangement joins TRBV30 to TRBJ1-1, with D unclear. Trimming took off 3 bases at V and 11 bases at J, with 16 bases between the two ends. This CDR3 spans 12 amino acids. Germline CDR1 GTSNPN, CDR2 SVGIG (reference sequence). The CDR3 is CAWRPDWLIAFF. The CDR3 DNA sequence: TGTGCCTGGAGACCGGACTGGTTGATTGCTTTCTTT.

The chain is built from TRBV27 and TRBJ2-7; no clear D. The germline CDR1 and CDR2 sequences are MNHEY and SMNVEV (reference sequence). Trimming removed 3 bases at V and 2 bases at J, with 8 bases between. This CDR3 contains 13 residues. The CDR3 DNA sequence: TGTGCCAGCAGTTTTCGCGTAACCTACGAGCAGTACTTC. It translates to CASSFRVTYEQYF.

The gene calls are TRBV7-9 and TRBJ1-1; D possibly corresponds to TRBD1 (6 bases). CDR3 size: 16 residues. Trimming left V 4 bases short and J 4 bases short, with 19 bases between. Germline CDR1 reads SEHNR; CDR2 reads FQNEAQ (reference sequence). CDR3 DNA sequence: TGTGCCAGCAGCTCGCGCACTAGGGGGAGGGGCACTGAAGCTTTCTTT. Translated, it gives CASSSRTRGRGTEAFF.

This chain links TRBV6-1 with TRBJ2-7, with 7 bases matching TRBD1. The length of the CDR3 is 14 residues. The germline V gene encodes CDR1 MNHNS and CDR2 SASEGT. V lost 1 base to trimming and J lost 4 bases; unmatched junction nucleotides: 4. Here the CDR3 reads CASSEGQGRYEQYF. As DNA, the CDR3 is TGTGCCAGCAGTGAAGGACAGGGCCGTTACGAGCAGTACTTC.

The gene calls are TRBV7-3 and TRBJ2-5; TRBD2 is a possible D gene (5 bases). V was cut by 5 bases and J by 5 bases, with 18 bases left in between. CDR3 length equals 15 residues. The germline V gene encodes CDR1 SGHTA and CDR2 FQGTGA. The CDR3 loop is CASSENGLNGETQYF. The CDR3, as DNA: TGTGCCAGCAGCGAGAACGGACTGAATGGGGAGACCCAGTACTTC. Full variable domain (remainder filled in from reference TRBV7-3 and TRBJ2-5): GAGVSQTPSNKVTEKGKYVELRCDPISGHTALYWYRQSLGQGPEFLIYFQGTGAADDSGLPNDRFFAVRPEGSVSTLKIQRTERGDSAVYLCASSENGLNGETQYFGPGTRLLVL.

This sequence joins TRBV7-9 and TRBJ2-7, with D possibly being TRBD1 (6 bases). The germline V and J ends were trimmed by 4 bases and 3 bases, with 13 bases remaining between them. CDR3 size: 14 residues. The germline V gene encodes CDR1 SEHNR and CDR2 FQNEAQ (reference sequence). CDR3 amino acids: CASSSLDRNYEQYF. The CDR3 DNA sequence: TGTGCCAGCAGCTCCCTGGACAGAAACTACGAGCAGTACTTC. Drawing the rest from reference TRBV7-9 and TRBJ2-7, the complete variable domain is DTGVSQNPRHKITKRGQNVTFRCDPISEHNRLYWYRQTLGQGPEFLTYFQNEAQLEKSRLLSDRFSAERPKGSFSTLEIQRTEQGDSAMYLCASSSLDRNYEQYFGPGTRLTVT.

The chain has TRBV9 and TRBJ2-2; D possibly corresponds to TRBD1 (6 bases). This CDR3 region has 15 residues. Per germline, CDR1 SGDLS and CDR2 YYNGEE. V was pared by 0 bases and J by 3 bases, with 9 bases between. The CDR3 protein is CASSVENRDTGELFF. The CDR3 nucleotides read TGTGCCAGCAGCGTAGAAAACAGGGACACCGGGGAGCTGTTTTTT.

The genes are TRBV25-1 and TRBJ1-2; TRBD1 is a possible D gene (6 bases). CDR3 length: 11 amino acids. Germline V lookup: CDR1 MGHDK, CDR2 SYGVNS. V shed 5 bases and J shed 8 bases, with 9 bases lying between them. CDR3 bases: TGTGCCAGCAGTATAGGGACAGGCTACACCTTC. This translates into CASSIGTGYTF.

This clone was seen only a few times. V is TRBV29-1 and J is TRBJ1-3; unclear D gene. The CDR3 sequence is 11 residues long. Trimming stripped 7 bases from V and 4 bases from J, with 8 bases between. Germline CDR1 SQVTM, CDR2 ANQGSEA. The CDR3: CSARAGNTIYF. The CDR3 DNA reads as TGCAGCGCCCGCGCCGGAAACACCATATATTTT.

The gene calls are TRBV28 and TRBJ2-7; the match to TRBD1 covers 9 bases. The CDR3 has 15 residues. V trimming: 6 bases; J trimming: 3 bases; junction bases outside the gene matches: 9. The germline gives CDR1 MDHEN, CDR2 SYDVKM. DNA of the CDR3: TGTGCCAGCAGCTCACCGGGACAGGGCTTCTACGAGCAGTACTTC. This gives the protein CASSSPGQGFYEQYF.

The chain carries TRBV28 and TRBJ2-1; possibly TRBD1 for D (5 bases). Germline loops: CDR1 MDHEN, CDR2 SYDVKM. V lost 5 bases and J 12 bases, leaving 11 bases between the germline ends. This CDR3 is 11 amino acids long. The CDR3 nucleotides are TGTGCCAGCAGTAGACAGTTGGCGCAGTTCTTC. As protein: CASSRQLAQFF.

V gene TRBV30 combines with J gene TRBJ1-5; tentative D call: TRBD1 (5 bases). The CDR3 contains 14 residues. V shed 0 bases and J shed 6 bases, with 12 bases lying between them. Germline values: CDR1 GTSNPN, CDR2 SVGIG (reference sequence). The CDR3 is CAWSVPREGQPQHF. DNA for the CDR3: TGTGCCTGGAGTGTACCCAGGGAAGGTCAGCCCCAGCATTTT.

CDR3 bases: TGTGCCAGCAGTTTTAGGGGGCTCACCTACGAGCAGTACTTC. Translating it yields CASSFRGLTYEQYF. V is TRBV27 and J is TRBJ2-5, with 7 nucleotides matching TRBD1. The DNA end is a closer match to TRBJ2-7, so the J assignment may be wrong. Germline V gene lookup returns CDR1 MNHEY and CDR2 SMNVEV (reference sequence). CDR3 length: 14 residues.

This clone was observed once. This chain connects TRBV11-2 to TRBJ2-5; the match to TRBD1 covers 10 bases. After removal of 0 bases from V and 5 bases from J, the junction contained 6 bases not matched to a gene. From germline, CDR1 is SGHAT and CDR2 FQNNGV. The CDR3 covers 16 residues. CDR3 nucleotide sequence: TGTGCCAGCAGCTTAGATTGGGGACAGGGGATGGAGACCCAGTACTTC. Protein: CASSLDWGQGMETQYF.